The clone carrying this T cell receptor beta chain is termed medium-sized. J gave up 10 bases and V 0 bases, and 17 bases lay outside the gene matches. There are 18 residues in the CDR3. Germline assignment: CDR1 MNHEY and CDR2 SVGAGI. TCRB libraries came from RNA via three nested multiplex PCR rounds. MiXCR, run by TCRdb on the multiplex PCR reads, gives a single entry per CDR3 protein. The sample contains about 32,000 distinct CDR3 sequences, under 70% of which appear only once. These data originate in a study of tumor-infiltrating lymphocytes in glioblastoma multiforme. The receptor was isolated from a male donor with glioblastoma. The chain has TRBV6-5 and TRBJ2-1, with TRBD2 matching 8 bases. Sequences were obtained from brain tumor tissue. The CDR3 loop is CASSYSLGGLAKGGEQFF. CDR3 DNA: TGTGCCAGCAGTTACTCGTTAGGTGGACTAGCTAAAGGCGGGGAGCAGTTCTTC.